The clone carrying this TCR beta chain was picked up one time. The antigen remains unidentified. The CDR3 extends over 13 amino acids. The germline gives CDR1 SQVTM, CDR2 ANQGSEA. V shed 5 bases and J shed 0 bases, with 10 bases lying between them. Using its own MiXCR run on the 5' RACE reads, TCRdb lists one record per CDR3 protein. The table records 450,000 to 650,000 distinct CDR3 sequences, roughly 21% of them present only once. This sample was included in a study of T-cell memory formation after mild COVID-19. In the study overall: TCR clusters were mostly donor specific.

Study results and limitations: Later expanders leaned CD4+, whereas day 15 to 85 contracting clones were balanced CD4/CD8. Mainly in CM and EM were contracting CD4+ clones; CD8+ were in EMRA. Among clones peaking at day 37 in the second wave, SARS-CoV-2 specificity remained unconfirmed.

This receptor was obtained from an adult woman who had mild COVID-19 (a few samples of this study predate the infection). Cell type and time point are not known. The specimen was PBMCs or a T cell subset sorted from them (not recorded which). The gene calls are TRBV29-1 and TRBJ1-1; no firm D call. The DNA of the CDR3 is TGCAGCGTTAGGAAGACGTTGAACACTGAAGCTTTCTTT. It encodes CSVRKTLNTEAFF.